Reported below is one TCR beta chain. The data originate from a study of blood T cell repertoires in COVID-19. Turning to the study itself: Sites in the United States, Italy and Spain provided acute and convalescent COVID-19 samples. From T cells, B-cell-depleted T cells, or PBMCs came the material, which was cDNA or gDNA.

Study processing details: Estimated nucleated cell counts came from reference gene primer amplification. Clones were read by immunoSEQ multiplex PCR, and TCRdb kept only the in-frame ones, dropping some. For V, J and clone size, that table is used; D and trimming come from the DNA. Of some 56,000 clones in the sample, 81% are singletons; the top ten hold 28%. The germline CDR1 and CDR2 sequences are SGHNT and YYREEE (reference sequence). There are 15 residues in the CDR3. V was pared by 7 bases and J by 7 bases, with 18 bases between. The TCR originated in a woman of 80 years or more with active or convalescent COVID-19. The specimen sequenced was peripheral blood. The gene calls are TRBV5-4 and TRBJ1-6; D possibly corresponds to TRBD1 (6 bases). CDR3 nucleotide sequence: TGTGCCAGCGGACCGGGGGGCGGGAAAAATTCACCCCTCCACTTT. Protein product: CASGPGGGKNSPLHF.